The clone carrying this T cell receptor (beta chain) was detected ten times or more. Its antigen is as yet unknown. The entry originates in a study of T cells in Graves' hyperthyroidism and ophthalmopathy. Study conclusions and caveats: In the blood, most expanded thyroid clonotypes above 0.001 appeared as well. Stable hyperthyroidism was separated from ophthalmopathy by a model based on 13 V-J features.

Uncontrolled infections, other autoimmune diseases, pregnancy or lactation led to exclusion of patients. Diagnoses used clinical symptoms, serum thyroxine and TRAb, thyroid ultrasound and orbital computed tomography. J gave up 1 base and V 3 bases, and 3 bases lay outside the gene matches. The CDR3 sequence is 15 residues long. Germline V gene sequence: CDR1 DFQATT, CDR2 SNEGSKA (reference sequence). The CDR3 regions of TCR beta were amplified from RNA transcripts. Initially, a first-round RT-PCR of the TCR CDR3 employed the HTBI primer set. TCRdb used MiXCR to reprocess the multiplex PCR reads, holding one entry per CDR3 protein. The repertoire holds approximately 620,000 distinct CDR3 sequences, with about 15% as singletons.

Sequencing was carried out using blood. This rearrangement joins TRBV20-1 to TRBJ2-3, with 11 positions matching TRBD2. The receptor was isolated from a woman in her 30s with Graves' hyperthyroidism that later progressed to Graves' ophthalmopathy. The CDR3 reads CSARPGLAGTDTQYF. The CDR3 nucleotides read TGCAGTGCTAGGCCGGGACTAGCGGGCACAGATACGCAGTATTTT.